This T cell receptor beta chain is from a study of post-analysis software for immune sequencing data. Study-wide results and caveats: About five TRBV segments occurring more often in patients than controls included TRBV5-6, TRBV5-1 and TRBV20-1.

Deletions cut 5 bases from V and 8 bases from J, with 19 bases between. The CDR3 spans 15 residues. As for this clonotype: The target antigen is unknown.

Sequencing libraries made from TCR beta cDNA carried unique molecular identifiers. The yield from roughly 1 to 10 million T cells was 500,000 or so cDNA molecules in total. TCRdb processed the PCR reads anew with MiXCR; each CDR3 protein has one entry. The repertoire has fewer than 700,000 distinct CDR3 sequences, 44% of them found once; the top ten carry approximately 1.7%. The rearrangement uses TRBV12-3 or TRBV12-4 and TRBJ2-1; TRBD1 or TRBD2 may be the D gene (5 bases each). This receptor was identified in a girl aged 10-17 years with multiple sclerosis. Sequencing was performed on blood. The CDR3 loop is CASSPPGHLRHEQFF. The CDR3 region has the DNA TGTGCCAGCAGTCCGCCGGGGCACCTTAGGCATGAGCAGTTCTTC.